This T cell receptor (beta chain) was captured in a study of sequential checkpoint blockade in melanoma. This clone showed up many times. Treatment specified: randomized to nivolumab then ipilimumab (arm A) or the reverse (arm B). The CDR3 runs 13 residues. Germline V gene lookup returns CDR1 LGHNT and CDR2 FRNRAP. Repertoires were generated with immunoSEQ multiplex PCR, while TCRdb's copy carries only in-frame clones and drops some. Altogether 5,000 or so clones are present, about 24% being singletons, with the ten largest covering around 30%. This specimen consisted of tumor tissue (inferred from file names), obtained from a patient given nivolumab and ipilimumab in sequence. The chain couples TRBV12-5 to TRBJ2-7, with 8 bases fitting TRBD1. This sequence was found in a human donor with melanoma. CDR3 bases: TGTGCCAGCCGTGAGACAGGGGCCTACGAGCAGTACTTC. It codes for CASRETGAYEQYF.